This TCR beta chain was profiled in a study of blood T cell repertoires in COVID-19. In the study's own analysis: Reference gene primer amplification gave nucleated cell count estimates. This table comes from immunoSEQ multiplex PCR, and its TCRdb copy is limited to in-frame clones, with some not included. V and J calls and clone size follow that table, whereas D and trimming were derived from the DNA. The table has about 83,000 clones, more than 85% seen once; the top ten hold about 8%. V trimming: 1 base; J trimming: 3 bases; junction bases outside the gene matches: 3. CDR1 and CDR2 from the germline V gene are SGHDN and FVKESK. This CDR3 region has 15 residues.

Sequencing input: peripheral blood. This clonotype was sampled from a man older than 75 with active or convalescent COVID-19. This chain connects TRBV14 to TRBJ1-5, with 7 bases lining up with TRBD1. For the CDR3, the DNA is TGTGCCAGCAGCCAAGGGACAGGAATCAATCAGCCCCAGCATTTT. Residues: CASSQGTGINQPQHF.